The clone carrying this T cell receptor (beta chain) turned up a few times. Its target is unknown. This entry comes from a study of cytomegalovirus exposure and HLA in healthy donors. Study results and caveats: Associated with cytomegalovirus, according to the listing, were 150 to 200 TCR beta chains. Excluded: some indistinguishable V segments such as TRBV6-2 and TRBV6-3. According to a later analysis, most TCR beta chains associated with CMV appeared HLA-restricted. Certain sequence variants were highly shared and formed a cluster, and this cluster was likely a sequencing artifact.

PCR employed 60 Vbeta and 13 Jbeta primers. Clones were read by immunoSEQ multiplex PCR, and TCRdb kept only the in-frame ones, dropping some. The sample has about 140,000 clones; 70% are singletons. V shed 4 bases and J 9 bases; nucleotides not matched to a gene: 7. CDR3 length: 13 residues. Per germline, CDR1 SGHRS and CDR2 YFSETQ. The V gene is TRBV5-1, the J gene TRBJ1-2; TRBD1 matches 9 bases. The clonotype comes from a woman in her thirties in good health and CMV-seronegative. Sequenced material: PBMCs. The CDR3 coding sequence is TGCGCCAGCAGCGCGCGGACAGGGGCGAGCTACACCTTC. The encoded protein is CASSARTGASYTF.